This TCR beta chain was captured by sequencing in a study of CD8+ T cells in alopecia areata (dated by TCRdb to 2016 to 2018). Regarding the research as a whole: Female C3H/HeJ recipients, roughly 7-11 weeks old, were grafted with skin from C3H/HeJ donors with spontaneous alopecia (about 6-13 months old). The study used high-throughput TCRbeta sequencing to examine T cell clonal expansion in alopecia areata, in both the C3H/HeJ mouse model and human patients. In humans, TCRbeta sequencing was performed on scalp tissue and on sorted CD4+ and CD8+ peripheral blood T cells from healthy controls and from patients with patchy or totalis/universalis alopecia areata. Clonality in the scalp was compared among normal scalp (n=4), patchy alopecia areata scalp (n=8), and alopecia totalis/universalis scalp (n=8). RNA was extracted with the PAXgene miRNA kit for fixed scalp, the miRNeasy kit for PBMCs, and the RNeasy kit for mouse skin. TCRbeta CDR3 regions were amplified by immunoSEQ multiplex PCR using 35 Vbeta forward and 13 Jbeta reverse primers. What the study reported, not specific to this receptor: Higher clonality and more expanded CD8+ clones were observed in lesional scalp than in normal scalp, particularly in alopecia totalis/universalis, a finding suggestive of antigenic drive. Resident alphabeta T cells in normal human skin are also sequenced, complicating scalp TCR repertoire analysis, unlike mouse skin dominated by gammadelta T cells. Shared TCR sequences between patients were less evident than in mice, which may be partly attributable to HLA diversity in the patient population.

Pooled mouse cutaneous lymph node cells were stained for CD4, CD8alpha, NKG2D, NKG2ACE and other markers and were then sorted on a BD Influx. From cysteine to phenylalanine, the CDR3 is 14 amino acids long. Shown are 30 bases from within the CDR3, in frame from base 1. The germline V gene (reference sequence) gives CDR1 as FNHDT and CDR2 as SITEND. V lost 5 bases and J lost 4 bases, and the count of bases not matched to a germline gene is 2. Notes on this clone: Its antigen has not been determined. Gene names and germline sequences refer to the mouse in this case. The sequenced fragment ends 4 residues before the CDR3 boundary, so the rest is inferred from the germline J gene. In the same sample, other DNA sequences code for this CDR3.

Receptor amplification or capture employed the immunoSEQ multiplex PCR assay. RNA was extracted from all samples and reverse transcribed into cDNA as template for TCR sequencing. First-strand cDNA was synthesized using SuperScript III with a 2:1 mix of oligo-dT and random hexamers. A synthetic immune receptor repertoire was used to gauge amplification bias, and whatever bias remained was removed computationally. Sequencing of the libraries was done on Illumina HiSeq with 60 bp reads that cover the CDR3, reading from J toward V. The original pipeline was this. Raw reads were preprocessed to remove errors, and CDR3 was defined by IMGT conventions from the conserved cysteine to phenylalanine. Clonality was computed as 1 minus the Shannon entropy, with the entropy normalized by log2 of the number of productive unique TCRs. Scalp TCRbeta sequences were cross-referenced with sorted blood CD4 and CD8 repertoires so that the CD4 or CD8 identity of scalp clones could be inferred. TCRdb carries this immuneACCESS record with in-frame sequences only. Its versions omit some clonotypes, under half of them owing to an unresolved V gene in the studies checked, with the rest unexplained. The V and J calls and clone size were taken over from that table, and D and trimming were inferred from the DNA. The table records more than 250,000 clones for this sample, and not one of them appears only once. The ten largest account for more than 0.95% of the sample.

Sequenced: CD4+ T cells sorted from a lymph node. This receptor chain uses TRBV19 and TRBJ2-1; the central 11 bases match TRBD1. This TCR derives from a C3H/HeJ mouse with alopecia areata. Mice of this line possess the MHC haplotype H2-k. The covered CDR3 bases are TGTGCCAGCAGCCGGGACAGGGGGTATGCT. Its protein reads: CASSRDRGYA. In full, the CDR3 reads CASSRDRGYAEQFF. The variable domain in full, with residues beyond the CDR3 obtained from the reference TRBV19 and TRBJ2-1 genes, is GGIITQTPKFLIGQEGQKLTLKCQQNFNHDTMYWYRQDSGKGLRLIYYSITENDLQKGDLSEGYDASREKKSSFSLTVTSAQKNEMAVFLCASSRDRGYAEQFFGPGTRLTVL.